This is a list of T cell receptor beta chains from one sample in a study of T cells in Graves' hyperthyroidism and ophthalmopathy. TCRdb used MiXCR to reprocess the multiplex PCR reads, holding one entry per CDR3 protein. In the table there are 330,000 or so distinct CDR3 sequences, around 19% of which are singletons. The material sequenced was blood. These receptors originate from a man aged 50 to 59 with Graves' ophthalmopathy. Both conserved end residues are part of each CDR3. A D gene is named only where the DNA matches it firmly. The listing skips clone size in some rows; elsewhere it reads once, few, many or a size class.

d_gene: TRBD1
abundance: many
j_gene: TRBJ2-1
v_gene: TRBV3-1
len: 16
CDR3aa: CASSQDHGQGHHEQFF
CDR3nt: TGTGCCAGCAGCCAAGATCACGGACAGGGGCATCATGAGCAGTTCTTC

d_gene: TRBD2
abundance: .
j_gene: TRBJ2-3
v_gene: TRBV4-2
len: 17
CDR3aa: CASSQVVGSGSGDTQYF
CDR3nt: TGTGCCAGCAGCCAAGTTGTTGGTAGCGGGAGCGGGGATACGCAGTATTTT

d_gene: .
abundance: .
j_gene: TRBJ2-5
v_gene: TRBV6-1
len: 12
CDR3aa: CASARARETQYF
CDR3nt: TGTGCCAGTGCGAGGGCTCGAGAGACCCAGTACTTC

d_gene: .
abundance: .
j_gene: TRBJ1-2
v_gene: TRBV9
len: 15
CDR3aa: CASSVEDRPLYGYTF
CDR3nt: TGTGCCAGCAGCGTAGAGGACAGACCTCTCTATGGCTACACCTTC

d_gene: .
abundance: many
j_gene: TRBJ2-3
v_gene: TRBV6-1
len: 15
CDR3aa: CASSEVNRRVDTQYF
CDR3nt: TGTGCCAGCAGTGAAGTGAACAGGAGGGTGGATACGCAGTATTTT

d_gene: .
abundance: .
j_gene: TRBJ2-2
v_gene: TRBV7-7
len: 14
CDR3aa: CASSQPGDTGELFF
CDR3nt: TGTGCTAGCAGCCAACCCGGGGACACCGGGGAGCTGTTTTTT

d_gene: TRBD1
abundance: many
j_gene: TRBJ2-7
v_gene: TRBV2
len: 13
CDR3aa: CASSEGTGYEQYF
CDR3nt: TGTGCCAGCAGTGAAGGGACAGGTTACGAGCAGTACTTC

d_gene: .
abundance: few
j_gene: TRBJ2-3
v_gene: TRBV10-3
len: 12
CDR3aa: CASSYLGDTQYF
CDR3nt: TGTGCCAGCAGTTACCTGGGAGATACGCAGTATTTT

d_gene: TRBD2
abundance: many
j_gene: TRBJ2-1
v_gene: TRBV28
len: 15
CDR3aa: CASRKLAGVDNEQFF
CDR3nt: TGTGCCAGCAGAAAACTAGCGGGAGTTGACAATGAGCAGTTCTTC

d_gene: .
abundance: many
j_gene: TRBJ1-5
v_gene: TRBV27
len: 16
CDR3aa: CASSSFASGFGQPQHF
CDR3nt: TGTGCCAGCAGTTCGTTTGCCTCAGGGTTTGGACAGCCCCAGCATTTT